This record covers a single T cell receptor (beta chain). Its antigen remains unknown. Each CDR3 protein is one row after TCRdb ran MiXCR on the 5' RACE reads. The profile shows some 180,000 distinct CDR3 sequences, less than 20% of them singletons. These data are taken from a study of T-cell memory formation after mild COVID-19. The overall study: Clustering of TCRs was largely donor specific. Notes on the study in general: Later expanders leaned CD4+, whereas day 15 to 85 contracting clones were balanced CD4/CD8.

Trimming cost V 5 bases and J 6 bases, with 10 bases left between them. The CDR3 totals 12 residues. Germline CDR1 MNHEY, CDR2 SVGAGI. The chain links TRBV6-5 to TRBJ1-2; D ambiguous. Sequencing was done on a sample of PBMCs or a T cell subset sorted from them (not recorded which). This TCR derives from a young man who had mild COVID-19 (a few samples of this study predate the infection). Cell type and time point are not known. The CDR3 coding sequence is TGTGCCAGCAGTCGACGGCCGGATGGCTACACCTTC. Translated, it gives CASSRRPDGYTF.